This T cell receptor (beta chain) was sequenced during a study of post-analysis software for immune sequencing data. Looking at the study overall: Patients with relapsing-remitting, secondary progressive and progressive-relapsing multiple sclerosis courses were all represented. Study-wide results and limits: Significantly lower normalized Chao1 diversity was found in patients with multiple sclerosis relative to controls. Those samples that were prepared in the same batch co-clustered strongly by F measure. Patients carried 5 or 6 TRBV segments more frequently than controls did, and TRBV5-6, TRBV5-1 and TRBV20-1 were among them.

Unique molecular identifiers tagged the TCR beta cDNA libraries. Once roughly 1 to 10 million T cells were used, hundreds of thousands of cDNA molecules resulted. TCRdb reanalysed the PCR reads using MiXCR and keeps one entry per CDR3 protein. The data contain approximately 440,000 distinct CDR3 sequences, roughly 45% of them seen just once; the ten biggest clones take up 9% to 13%. The V and J ends lost 2 bases and 6 bases, in that order; junction bases with no gene match: 3. The germline V gene encodes CDR1 LNHDA and CDR2 SQIVND (reference sequence). This CDR3 is built from 15 residues. With regard to this clonotype: What it recognizes is unknown.

V usage is TRBV19 and J usage is TRBJ2-1, with 11 bases lining up with TRBD2. The TCR originated in a girl aged 10-17 years with multiple sclerosis. Sequenced sample: blood. The DNA of the CDR3 is TGTGCCAGTAGTATATTAGCGGGAGGGCGCAATGAGCAGTTCTTC. Translated: CASSILAGGRNEQFF.